This TCR beta chain was sequenced for a study of lymphopenia after photon versus proton radiotherapy. Comment on this clone: What it binds is not known.

General observations from the study: Authors raise, but do not show, better survival with proton therapy. After the lymphocyte nadir, photon-treated repertoires showed oligoclonal expansion, especially of CD8+ Temra cells.

Clones were sequenced by immunoSEQ multiplex PCR, and TCRdb holds only the in-frame ones, with some missing. This sample carries fewer than 25,000 clones, about 89% of them seen once, and the ten largest clones take 11%. This receptor was taken from a man aged 80 or over with esophageal cancer. The sequencing used peripheral blood, collected from a patient treated with proton-based radiotherapy.

The CDR3 DNA reads TGCGCCAGCAGCTTGTGGGGGGTCCAAGAGACCCAGTACTTC. Translating gives CASSLWGVQETQYF. V gene TRBV5-1 combines with J gene TRBJ2-5, with D tentatively TRBD2 (6 bases). The CDR3 is 14 residues long. The V and J ends lost 1 base and 1 base respectively, with 8 bases between them. Germline CDR1 and CDR2: SGHRS and YFSETQ. Full variable domain (rest looked up from reference TRBV5-1 and TRBJ2-5): KAGVTQTPRYLIKTRGQQVTLSCSPISGHRSVSWYQQTPGQGLQFLFEYFSETQRNKGNFPGRFSGRQFSNSRSEMNVSTLELGDSALYLCASSLWGVQETQYFGPGTRLLVL.